These 21 T cell receptor beta chains were all obtained from the same sample, sequenced in a study of blood T cell repertoires in COVID-19. Profiling relied on immunoSEQ multiplex PCR, and the TCRdb table lists in-frame clones only, not all of them. The sample gives more than 65,000 clones, over 65% of which show up once; about a third is in the top ten. Sequencing input: peripheral blood. Every receptor here comes from a woman in her seventies with acute or convalescent COVID-19.

This clone was counted a single time. The chain joins TRBV28 to TRBJ2-5, with 7 bases matching TRBD2. The germline V gene encodes CDR1 MDHEN and CDR2 SYDVKM. The CDR3 covers 15 residues. V was pared by 3 bases and J by 3 bases, with 7 bases of the junction left unmatched. In DNA form, the CDR3 reads TGTGCCAGCAGTTTCGGGGGGACGGGAGAAGAGACCCAGTACTTC. Amino acids: CASSFGGTGEETQYF.

The DNA of the CDR3 is TGTGCCAGCAGTCAGACAGGGGACGGCGAGCAGTACTTC. Protein product: CASSQTGDGEQYF. The rearrangement joins TRBV6-1 to TRBJ2-7; 8 positions match TRBD1. This CDR3 is built from 13 residues. V dropped 5 bases and J dropped 6; count of bases not matched to a gene: 6. The germline gives CDR1 MNHNS, CDR2 SASEGT.

This rearrangement joins TRBV10-2 to TRBJ2-1; 7 bases are shared with TRBD1. Trimming at V came to 1 base and at J to 4 bases, leaving 1 base not matched to a gene. Looked up from germline, CDR1 is WSHSY and CDR2 is SAAADI. The CDR3 is 14 residues long. In nucleotides, the CDR3 is TGCGCCAGCAGTGAGTTGACAGGGTACAATGAGCAGTTCTTC. Residues: CASSELTGYNEQFF.

V and J are TRBV6-5 and TRBJ1-6; no definite D call. The CDR3 contains 14 residues. From germline, CDR1 is MNHEY and CDR2 SVGAGI. V lost 8 bases to trimming and J lost 5 bases, with 13 bases between them. The CDR3 is CASGDPGNNSPLHF. In DNA, the CDR3 is TGTGCCAGCGGAGATCCGGGGAATAATTCACCCCTCCACTTT.

A single count supports this clone. The chain couples TRBV6-4 to TRBJ2-3; 8 bases match TRBD2. V was clipped by 5 bases and J by 0 bases; unmatched bases: 4. This CDR3 has 15 amino acids. Germline V lookup: CDR1 MRHNA, CDR2 SNTAGT. CDR3 loop: CASSPSGGSTDTQYF. CDR3 DNA: TGTGCCAGCAGTCCCAGCGGGGGTAGCACAGATACGCAGTATTTT.

Comments on this clone: An end of the junction does not agree with germline; a read error may underlie this. The V and J genes are TRBV11-2 and TRBJ1-1; D perhaps matches TRBD1 (6 bases). The CDR3 covers 12 residues. Germline assignment: CDR1 SGHAT and CDR2 FQNNGV. CDR3 sequence: CASSLERSAGVF. The CDR3 DNA follows: TGTGCCAGCAGCTTAGAAAGGTCGGCAGGGGTGTTT. The full variable domain, in which reference TRBV11-2 and TRBJ1-1 provide the parts outside the CDR3, is EAGVAQSPRYKIIEKRQSVAFWCNPISGHATLYWYQQILGQGPKLLIQFQNNGVVDDSQLPKDRFSAERLKGVDSTLKIQPAKLEDSAVYLCASSLERSAGVFGQGTRLTVV.

This clone was seen a handful of times. The chain combines TRBV28 with TRBJ1-2; 8 bases are shared with TRBD1. Germline trimming cut 5 bases from V and 0 bases from J; bases unmatched to any gene: 2. The length of the CDR3 is 14 residues. The germline gives CDR1 MDHEN, CDR2 SYDVKM. The CDR3 nucleotides are TGTGCCAGCAGTACGGGACAGGCTAACTATGGCTACACCTTC. Amino acids: CASSTGQANYGYTF.

The chain links TRBV5-1 to TRBJ2-1; TRBD2 is a possible D gene (6 bases). V was cut by 4 bases and J by 15 bases, with 17 bases left in between. The CDR3 runs to 12 residues. Germline values: CDR1 SGHRS, CDR2 YFSETQ. CDR3 in amino acids: CASSVSMEGWFF. In DNA form, the CDR3 reads TGCGCCAGCAGCGTCAGTATGGAGGGCTGGTTCTTC.

The CDR3 loop is CASSPTTYQETQYF. The CDR3 nucleotides are TGTGCCAGCAGTCCTACTACCTACCAAGAGACCCAGTACTTC. The J gene is TRBJ2-5, the V gene TRBV28; no reliable D call. The V gene lost 5 bases and the J gene lost 0 bases, with 10 bases spanning the gap. The germline CDR1 and CDR2 sequences are MDHEN and SYDVKM. This CDR3 has 14 amino acids. Full variable domain (remainder filled in from reference TRBV28 and TRBJ2-5): DVKVTQSSRYLVKRTGEKVFLECVQDMDHENMFWYRQDPGLGLRLIYFSYDVKMKEKGDIPEGYSVSREKKERFSLILESASTNQTSMYLCASSPTTYQETQYFGPGTRLLVL.

The rearrangement links TRBV7-2 to TRBJ1-2; D possibly corresponds to TRBD1 (6 bases). There are 14 residues in the CDR3. Trimming took 5 bases from V and 2 from J, leaving 12 bases between them. CDR1 and CDR2 from the germline V gene are SGHTA and FQGNSA. CDR3 amino acids: CASSRRGLNYGYTF. CDR3 in DNA: TGTGCCAGCAGCCGCAGGGGACTAAACTATGGCTACACCTTC.

This sequence joins TRBV5-1 and TRBJ1-4, with D possibly matching TRBD1 (6 bases). V lost 4 bases and J lost 5, with 12 bases in between. CDR1 SGHRS and CDR2 YFSETQ come from the germline V gene. This CDR3 has 14 residues. The CDR3 coding sequence is TGCGCCAGCAGCCGGGACACATTAAATGAAAAACTGTTTTTT. Its protein product is CASSRDTLNEKLFF.

The rearrangement joins TRBV3-1 (or the pseudogene TRBV3-2) to TRBJ2-2; TRBD1 matches 7 bases. V shed 5 bases, J shed 7 bases, and the junction held 7 bases outside the gene matches. Germline-derived CDR1 and CDR2 are LGHDT and YNNKEL (reference sequence). CDR3 length equals 14 residues. DNA for the CDR3: TGTGCCAGCAGCAACCTACAGGGGCACGGGGAGCTGTTTTTT. This encodes CASSNLQGHGELFF.

This clone has only a few counts. The V call is TRBV28, the J call TRBJ2-7, with 12 bases lining up with TRBD2. V lost 6 bases, J lost 2 bases, and 8 bases stayed unmatched. The CDR3 covers 16 residues. Germline V gene data show CDR1 as MDHEN and CDR2 as SYDVKM. CDR3 amino acids: CASRPTLAGGAYEQYF. The CDR3 coding sequence is TGTGCCAGCAGACCGACACTAGCGGGGGGTGCCTACGAGCAGTACTTC.

The sample holds one count of this clone. This chain joins TRBV6-5 and TRBJ2-3, with 11 bases fitting TRBD2. The CDR3 extends over 16 amino acids. V shed 4 bases, J shed 7 bases, and the junction held 10 bases outside the gene matches. Germline assignment: CDR1 MNHEY and CDR2 SVGAGI. CDR3 region: CASSFTIAGGPNTQYF. The CDR3 nucleotides read TGTGCCAGCAGTTTCACGATAGCGGGGGGGCCAAATACGCAGTATTTT.

The chain joins TRBV11-2 to TRBJ2-7, with 7 bases identical to TRBD1. This CDR3 is built from 16 residues. After removal of 5 bases from V and 2 bases from J, the junction contained 12 bases not matched to a gene. The germline V gene has CDR1 SGHAT and CDR2 FQNNGV. CDR3 nucleotides: TGTGCCAGCAGCCCAACCCTCCGGGACAGACCCTACGAGCAGTACTTC. This gives the protein CASSPTLRDRPYEQYF.

This clone was seen a handful of times. CDR3 in DNA: TGTGCCAGCAGTTTAGCCGGAACAGCTGAAGCTTTCTTT. Its protein is CASSLAGTAEAFF. The chain employs TRBV28 and TRBJ1-1, with D uncertain. CDR1 and CDR2 from the germline V gene are MDHEN and SYDVKM. The CDR3 extends over 13 amino acids. The V gene lost 2 bases and the J gene lost 6 bases, with 10 bases spanning the gap.

This clone was counted a single time. A junction boundary mismatches the germline segment, possibly from a read error. The V call is TRBV5-1, the J call TRBJ2-1, with 12 bases that match TRBD1. The CDR3 runs 12 residues. The germline gives CDR1 SGHRS, CDR2 YFSETQ. CDR3 coding DNA: TGCGCCAGCAGCTTGGAGGGACAGGGGGCTATCTTC. Encoded protein: CASSLEGQGAIF.

This chain links TRBV13 with TRBJ1-1; no clear D. Germline values: CDR1 PRHDT, CDR2 FYEKMQ (reference sequence). This CDR3 comprises 12 residues. V shed 1 base and J shed 7 bases, with 7 bases lying between them. As DNA, the CDR3 is TGTGCCAGCAGCTTAGCACAGCTTGAAGCTTTCTTT. This codes for CASSLAQLEAFF.

Only a few counts were recorded for this clone. CDR3 DNA sequence: TGTGCCAGCAGCTTGGGTGAACTGGGCAATTCACCCCTCCACTTT. Its translation is CASSLGELGNSPLHF. The chain has TRBV5-4 and TRBJ1-6; D call uncertain. Germline V gene lookup returns CDR1 SGHNT and CDR2 YYREEE (reference sequence). Trimming left V 0 bases short and J 7 bases short, with 11 bases between. The CDR3 totals 15 residues. The whole variable domain, remainder taken from reference TRBV5-4 and TRBJ1-6, is ETGVTQSPTHLIKTRGQQVTLRCSSQSGHNTVSWYQQALGQGPQFIFQYYREEENGRGNFPPRFSGLQFPNYSSELNVNALELDDSALYLCASSLGELGNSPLHFGNGTRLTVT.

CDR3 region: CASALAGVGTDTQYF. DNA of the CDR3: TGTGCCAGCGCCTTGGCCGGGGTTGGTACAGATACGCAGTATTTT. The rearrangement links TRBV25-1 to TRBJ2-3, with D tentatively TRBD2 (5 bases). The germline V and J ends were trimmed by 8 bases and 3 bases, with 18 bases remaining between them. CDR3 size: 15 residues. Germline CDR1 is MGHDK and CDR2 is SYGVNS.

This chain connects TRBV14 to TRBJ1-1; TRBD1 matches at 7 bases. Per the germline V gene, CDR1 is SGHDN and CDR2 is FVKESK. The CDR3 extends over 15 amino acids. Trimming removed 2 bases from V and 1 base from J; junction bases left unmatched: 4. Written as DNA, the CDR3 is TGTGCCAGCAGCCAACCGGGACAGCAGAACACTGAAGCTTTCTTT. Translation gives CASSQPGQQNTEAFF.